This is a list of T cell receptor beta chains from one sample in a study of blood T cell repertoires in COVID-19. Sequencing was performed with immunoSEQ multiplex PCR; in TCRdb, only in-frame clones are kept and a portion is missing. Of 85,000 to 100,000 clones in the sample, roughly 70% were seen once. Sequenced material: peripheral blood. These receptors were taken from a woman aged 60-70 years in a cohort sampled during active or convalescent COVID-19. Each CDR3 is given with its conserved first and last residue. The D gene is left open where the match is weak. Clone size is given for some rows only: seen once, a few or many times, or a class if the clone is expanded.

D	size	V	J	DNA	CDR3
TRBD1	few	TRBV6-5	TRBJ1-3	TGTGCCAGCCGAGGGGGCTCATCTGGAAACACCATATATTTT	CASRGGSSGNTIYF
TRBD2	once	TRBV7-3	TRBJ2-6	TGTGCCAGCAGCTTACGCGGGGGATTGCTCTCTGGGGCCAACGTCCTGACTTTC	CASSLRGGLLSGANVLTF
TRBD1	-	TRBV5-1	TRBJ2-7	TGCGCCAGCAGCGGATCGACAGGGGGCAACTACGAGCAGTACTTC	CASSGSTGGNYEQYF
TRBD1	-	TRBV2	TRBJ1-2	TGTGCCGGCGACGGGGGACAGGGAAATCGGGGCTACACCTTC	CAGDGGQGNRGYTF
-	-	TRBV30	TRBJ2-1	TGTGCCTGGAGTGGATGGACAGGGGGATTTACTAGCGGGGGATCTGAGCAGTTCTTC	CAWSGWTGGFTSGGSEQFF
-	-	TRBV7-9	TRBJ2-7	TGTGCCAGCAGCCCGCAGGGCTTTGGGGAGCAGTACTTC	CASSPQGFGEQYF
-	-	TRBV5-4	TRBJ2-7	TGTGCCAGCAGCTTGGACAGGGCGACCTACGAGCAGTACTTC	CASSLDRATYEQYF
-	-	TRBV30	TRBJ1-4	TGTGCCTGGAGTGTAGGGCAGGGCGTTAATGAAAAACTGTTTTTT	CAWSVGQGVNEKLFF
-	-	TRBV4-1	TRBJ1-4	TGCGCCAGCAGCCAAGACCGGACGGGGATTAATGAAAAACTGTTTTTT	CASSQDRTGINEKLFF
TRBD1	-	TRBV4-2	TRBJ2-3	TGTGCCAGCAGCCAACGGACAGGGGGTCAAACAGATACGCAGTATTTT	CASSQRTGGQTDTQYF
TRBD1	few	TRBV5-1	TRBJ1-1	TGCGCCAGCAGCTTCCGGGACAGTAATAAGAACACTGAAGCTTTCTTT	CASSFRDSNKNTEAFF
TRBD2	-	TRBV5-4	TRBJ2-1	TGTGCCAGCAGCTTGGATCTAGCGGACTCCTACAATGAGCAGTTCTTC	CASSLDLADSYNEQFF
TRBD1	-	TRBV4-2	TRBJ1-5	TGTGCCAGCAGCCACTTGAAGGGTGGGCAGGGGGCAGGTCAGCCCCAGCATTTT	CASSHLKGGQGAGQPQHF
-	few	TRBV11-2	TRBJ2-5	TGTGCCAGCAGCTTAGATCCGAGGTCCCAGTACTTC	CASSLDPRSQYF
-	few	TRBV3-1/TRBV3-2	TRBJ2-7	TGTGCCAGCAGCCGACGCGGGGCGGGAGAGCAGTACTTC	CASSRRGAGEQYF
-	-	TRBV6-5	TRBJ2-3	TGTGCCAGCACAAATACAGGGTGGAGCACAGATACGCAGTATTTT	CASTNTGWSTDTQYF
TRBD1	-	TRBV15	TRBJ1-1	TGTGCCACCATGGACAGGCAAACTATAGGAGCTTTCTTT	CATMDRQTIGAFF
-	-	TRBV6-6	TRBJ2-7	TGTGCCGGCGGGTCGGGTCGGTACGAGCAGTACTTC	CAGGSGRYEQYF
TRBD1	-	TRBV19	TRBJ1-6	TGTGCCAGTAGTGCCCGGACAGGGGGCGTTATGCATTCACCCCTCCACTTT	CASSARTGGVMHSPLHF
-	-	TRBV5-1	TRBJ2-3	TGCGCCAGCAGCTTATCGCAGTCGTGGGATACGCAGTATTTT	CASSLSQSWDTQYF
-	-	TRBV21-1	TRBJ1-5	TGTGCCAGGACCCAGGGGAATAGCAATCAGCCCCAGCATTTT	CARTQGNSNQPQHF
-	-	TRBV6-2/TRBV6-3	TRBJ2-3	TGTGCCAGCAGTCCCGGATACAGTCAGAGAGATACGCAGTATTTT	CASSPGYSQRDTQYF
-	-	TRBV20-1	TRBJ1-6	TGCAGTGCTAGAGGAGGGACCCGGGACTTC	CSARGGTRDF
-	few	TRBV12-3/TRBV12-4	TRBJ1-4	TGTGCCAGCAGCGCCGGGGGGGGTAAACTGTTTTTT	CASSAGGGKLFF
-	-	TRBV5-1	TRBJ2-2	TGCGCCAGCAGCTTGGTTTCGGGTCCGGGCACCGGGGAGCTGTTTTTT	CASSLVSGPGTGELFF
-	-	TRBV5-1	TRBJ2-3	TGCGCCAGCAGCTTGGCGGGAGATACGCAGTATTTT	CASSLAGDTQYF
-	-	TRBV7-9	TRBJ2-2	TGTGCCAGCAGGGGCAGGGAAAATCCGAACACCGGGGAGCTGTTTTTT	CASRGRENPNTGELFF
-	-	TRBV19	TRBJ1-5	TGTGCCAGTAGTATAGGGGGACAAGGCAATCAGCCCCAGCATTTT	CASSIGGQGNQPQHF
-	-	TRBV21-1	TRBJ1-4	TGTGCCAGCAGCAAAGAAGCCGTAAGGGGTGGGACTAATGAAAAACTGTTTTTT	CASSKEAVRGGTNEKLFF
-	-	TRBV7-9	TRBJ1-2	TGTGCCAGCAGCACGACGGACAGAGGTGGCCGCTACACCTTC	CASSTTDRGGRYTF
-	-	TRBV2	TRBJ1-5	TGTGCCAGCAGTGAAGTCCGACTGGGGGCGCTGGGAAATCAGCCCCAGCATTTT	CASSEVRLGALGNQPQHF
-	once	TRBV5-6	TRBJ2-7	TGTGCCAGCAGCTTTCCATGGCGGTCCTACGAGCAGTACTTC	CASSFPWRSYEQYF
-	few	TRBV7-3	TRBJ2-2	TGTGCCAGCAGCTTAGCAGGTCTGAACACCGGGGAGCTGTTTTTT	CASSLAGLNTGELFF
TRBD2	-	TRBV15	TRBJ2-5	TGTGCCACCAGACTAGCGGGGAAGGAGACCCAGTACTTC	CATRLAGKETQYF
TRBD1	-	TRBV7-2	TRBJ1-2	TGTGCCAGCAGCTCCCGGGACAGGAGTTTCTATGGCTACACCTTC	CASSSRDRSFYGYTF
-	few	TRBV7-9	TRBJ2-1	TGTGCCAGCAGACTTCGGAGGGAGTTGGGGTCATACAATGAGCAGTTCTTC	CASRLRRELGSYNEQFF
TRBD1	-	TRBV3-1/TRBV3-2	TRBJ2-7	TGTGCCAGCAGCCCACCCAGACAGGGGGCGGGGGAGCAGTACTTC	CASSPPRQGAGEQYF
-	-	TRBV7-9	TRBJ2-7	TGTGCCAGCAGCTCGTCGAGTTACGAGCAGTACTTC	CASSSSSYEQYF
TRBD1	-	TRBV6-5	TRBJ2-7	TGTGCCAGCAGTTACAGCCCCCCCGACAGGGGCGGGGAGTACTTC	CASSYSPPDRGGEYF
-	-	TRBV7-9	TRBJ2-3	TGTGCCAGCAGCTCCTCCGGGACAAAAGGGTGGACAGATACGCAGTATTTT	CASSSSGTKGWTDTQYF